This T cell receptor beta chain was documented in a study of control samples from healthy donors and cancer patients (dated by TCRdb to between 2020 and 2021). This clone was seen a few times. It lacks a known antigen. Qualities for individual bases were not recorded, and no much larger clone is one base off. As encoded in the germline V gene (reference sequence), CDR1 is SGHNT while CDR2 is YYREEE. The CDR3 runs 14 residues from the cysteine to the phenylalanine. The sequence is cut down to CDR3 DNA, 42 bases in frame from base 1. Trimming removed 4 bases from V and 4 bases from J; the gene matches leave 5 bases unexplained. Libraries came from the immunoSEQ multiplex PCR assay. This is the immuneACCESS table as TCRdb keeps it, with only in-frame sequences that have V and J called. A part of the clones is gone; compared with another copy, unresolved V genes explain less than half, and the rest is unexplained. The sample includes around 130,000 clones, with 89% observed a single time. The ten largest clones add up to around 40% of the sample.

This sequence originates from a man between 50 and 59 years old in good health. Sequenced material: blood. The chain employs TRBV5-4 and TRBJ1-3, and TRBD1 matches 7 of the central bases. The CDR3 region: CASSPQGQGNTIYF. The bases are TGTGCCAGCAGCCCCCAGGGACAGGGAAACACCATATATTTT.